These 2 T cell receptor beta chains were sequenced from one sample in a study of blood T cell repertoires in COVID-19. The method was immunoSEQ multiplex PCR; TCRdb's version includes in-frame clones alone and lacks a portion of them. The table shows approximately 60,000 clones, with 75% to 90% occurring only once. The sample was peripheral blood. Receptors originate from a woman of 80 years or more with COVID-19, enrolled during active disease.

This chain links TRBV6-5 with TRBJ2-5; D is possibly TRBD1 (6 bases). CDR3 length equals 14 residues. V was clipped by 6 bases and J by 1 base, with 12 bases between them. CDR1 MNHEY and CDR2 SVGAGI come from the germline V gene. The CDR3 spells CASRQQGPQETQYF. CDR3 coding DNA: TGTGCCAGCAGGCAACAGGGTCCCCAAGAGACCCAGTACTTC.

This clone was detected only once. This chain joins TRBV30 and TRBJ2-5; a weak D match, TRBD2 (5 bases). The CDR3 has 13 amino acids. The ends were cut back, 5 bases at V and 3 bases at J, with 13 bases in the middle. CDR1 and CDR2 from the germline V gene are GTSNPN and SVGIG (reference sequence). CDR3 nucleotides: TGTGCCTGGGGATTTAGCGAGAAAGAGACCCAGTACTTC. Translating it yields CAWGFSEKETQYF.